Detailed here is one T cell receptor beta chain. Trimming removed 3 bases at V and 6 bases at J, with 14 bases between. CDR3 length equals 14 residues. The V gene's germline CDR1 is SNHLY and CDR2 FYNNEI. This entry belongs to a study of immune evolution from preneoplasia to lung adenocarcinoma. The data were produced by immunoSEQ multiplex PCR, yet TCRdb's version contains in-frame clones alone and is incomplete. Of roughly 5,000 clones listed, about 80% are singletons. This clonotype was obtained from a person aged 60-79 years with lung adenocarcinoma. Sequencing used FFPE lung adenocarcinoma in situ tissue. This sequence joins TRBV2 and TRBJ2-5; the D gene is possibly TRBD2 (6 bases). CDR3 nucleotides: TGTGCCAGCAGTGACGAGGGTGGGGGGAAGACCCAGTACTTC. Translated: CASSDEGGGKTQYF. Together with reference TRBV2 and TRBJ2-5, the CDR3 gives the full variable domain: EPEVTQTPSHQVTQMGQEVILRCVPISNHLYFYWYRQILGQKVEFLVSFYNNEISEKSEIFDDQFSVERPDGSNFTLKIRSTKLEDSAMYFCASSDEGGGKTQYFGPGTRLLVL.